The clone carrying this T cell receptor beta chain was observed once. Its antigen is still unknown. These data come from a study of cytomegalovirus exposure and HLA in healthy donors. Study overall: Earlier sequencing of 150 million to 200 million T cells yielded fewer than 140 million unique TCR beta sequences.

Notes on the study in general: Cytomegalovirus-associated TCR beta chains were listed, numbering more than 150. In vitro, a few CMV-associated chains proved specific for CMV antigens. Earlier analysis found most TCR beta V segments productive about 87% or about 30% of the time.

V shed 3 bases, J shed 1 base, and the junction held 3 bases outside the gene matches. The CDR3 spans 14 residues. Germline-derived CDR1 and CDR2 are SGHAT and FQDESV (reference sequence). Researchers ran the PCR with 60 Vbeta and 13 Jbeta primers. Some clones are missing from TCRdb's copy, which holds only in-frame ones; the method was immunoSEQ multiplex PCR. The sample has about 120,000 clones, 75% seen once. The J gene is TRBJ2-7, the V gene TRBV11-1, with TRBD2 identical over 7 bases. Sequencing used PBMCs. The clonotype comes from a woman in her 50s in good health and CMV-seronegative. In DNA form, the CDR3 reads TGTGCCAGCAGCTTTCCGGGAGGATCCTACGAGCAGTACTTC. As protein: CASSFPGGSYEQYF.